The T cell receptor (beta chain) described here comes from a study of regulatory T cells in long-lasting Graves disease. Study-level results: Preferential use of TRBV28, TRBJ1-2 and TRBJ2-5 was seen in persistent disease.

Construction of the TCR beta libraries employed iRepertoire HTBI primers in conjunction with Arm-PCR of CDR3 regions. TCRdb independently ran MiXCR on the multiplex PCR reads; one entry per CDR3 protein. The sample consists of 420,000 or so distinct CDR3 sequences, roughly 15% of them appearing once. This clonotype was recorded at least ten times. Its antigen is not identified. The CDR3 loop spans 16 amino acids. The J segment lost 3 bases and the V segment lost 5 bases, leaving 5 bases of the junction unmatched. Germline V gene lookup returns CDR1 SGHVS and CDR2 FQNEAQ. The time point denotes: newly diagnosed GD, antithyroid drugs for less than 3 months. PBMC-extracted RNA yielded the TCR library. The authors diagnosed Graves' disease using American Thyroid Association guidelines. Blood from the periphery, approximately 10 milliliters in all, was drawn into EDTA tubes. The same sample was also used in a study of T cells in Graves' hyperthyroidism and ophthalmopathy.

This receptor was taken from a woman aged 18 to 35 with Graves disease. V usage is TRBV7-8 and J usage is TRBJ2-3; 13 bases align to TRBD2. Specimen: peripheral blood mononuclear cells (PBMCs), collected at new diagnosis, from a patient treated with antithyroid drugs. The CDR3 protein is CASSPGTSGATDTQYF. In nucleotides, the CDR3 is TGTGCCAGCAGCCCCGGGACTAGCGGGGCTACAGATACGCAGTATTTT.